The rows below give T cell receptor beta chains drawn from one sample of a study of CXCR3-negative and CXCR3-positive naive CD8 T cells. TCRdb reprocessed the 5' RACE reads and stores each CDR3 protein as one record, lacking DNA. This listing includes tens of thousands of distinct CDR3 sequences. The sequenced sample was memory CD8+ T cells from blood. Every receptor here comes from a human donor in good health. Some clones in this sample may be carry-over from other donors' samples. Each CDR3 is given with its conserved first and last residue. Size tells how often a clone was seen (once, few, many) or the class of an expanded clone, and some rows leave it out.

v_gene	abundance	len	j_gene	CDR3aa
TRBV28	NA	12	TRBJ1-1	CARGEGGFEAFF
TRBV6-2/TRBV6-3	NA	15	TRBJ1-1	CASTEENLMNTEAFF
TRBV6-5	NA	15	TRBJ2-1	CASSNLAGAYNEQFF
TRBV6-4	NA	14	TRBJ2-1	CASSDSGGYNEQFF
TRBV28	NA	15	TRBJ2-7	CASSLRGVSSYEQYF
TRBV28	NA	13	TRBJ2-5	CASSFWGAETQYF
TRBV9	NA	18	TRBJ2-1	CASSVGRTEDRGYNEQFF
TRBV28	NA	14	TRBJ2-5	CASSWTSGAETQYF
TRBV12-3/TRBV12-4	NA	17	TRBJ2-6	CASSVTAASSGANVLTF
TRBV7-9	NA	12	TRBJ2-1	CASSLGKNEQFF
TRBV29-1	NA	13	TRBJ1-2	CSVPEGDNYGYTF
TRBV29-1	NA	13	TRBJ2-7	CSVPGSGPYEQYF
TRBV12-3/TRBV12-4	NA	15	TRBJ2-2	CASSFAGRRTGELFF
TRBV10-2	NA	22	TRBJ1-6	CATSHRTEINDFRLILSSALHF
TRBV29-1	NA	12	TRBJ2-2	CSVTPGAGELFF
TRBV4-3	NA	15	TRBJ2-1	CASSQELATHNEQFF
TRBV6-2/TRBV6-3	medium-sized	14	TRBJ2-3	CASSYSTSTDTQYF
TRBV7-9	NA	13	TRBJ2-7	CASSLQGDYEQYF
TRBV28	NA	13	TRBJ2-3	CASSLSLEGTQYF
TRBV20-1	NA	14	TRBJ2-5	CSARVGTSLETQYF
TRBV12-5	NA	19	TRBJ2-2	CASGLGTWRTERGHGELFF
TRBV29-1	NA	14	TRBJ2-3	CSVEGALDRDTQYF
TRBV29-1	NA	13	TRBJ1-2	CSVSSGTGHGYTF
TRBV20-1	NA	15	TRBJ1-1	CSPAGSLGGNTEAFF
TRBV28	NA	14	TRBJ2-7	CASSNREYIDEQYF
TRBV6-2/TRBV6-3	NA	14	TRBJ2-2	CASTGLSNTGELFF
TRBV28	NA	15	TRBJ2-7	CASRASGQGSYEQYF
TRBV12-3/TRBV12-4	NA	14	TRBJ1-6	CASSRRSYNSPLHF
TRBV5-1	NA	18	TRBJ2-2	CASRPPITGSANTGELFF
TRBV5-1	NA	17	TRBJ2-3	CASSDLQGKGATDTQYF
TRBV6-5	NA	17	TRBJ1-1	CASSTPLTGTLNTEAFF